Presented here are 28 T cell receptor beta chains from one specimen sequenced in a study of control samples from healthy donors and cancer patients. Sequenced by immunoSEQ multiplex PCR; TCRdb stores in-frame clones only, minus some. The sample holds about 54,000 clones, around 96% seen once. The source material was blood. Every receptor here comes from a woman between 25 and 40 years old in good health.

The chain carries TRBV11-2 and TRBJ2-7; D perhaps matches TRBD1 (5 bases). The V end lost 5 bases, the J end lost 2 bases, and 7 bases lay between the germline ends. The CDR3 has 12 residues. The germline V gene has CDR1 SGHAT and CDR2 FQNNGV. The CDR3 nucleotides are TGTGCCAGCAGCCGGACAACCTACGAGCAGTACTTC. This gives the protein CASSRTTYEQYF.

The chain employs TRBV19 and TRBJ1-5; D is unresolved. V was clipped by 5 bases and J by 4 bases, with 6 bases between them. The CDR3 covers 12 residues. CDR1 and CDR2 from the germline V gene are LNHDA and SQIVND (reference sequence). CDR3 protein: CASSPENQPQHF. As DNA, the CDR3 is TGTGCCAGTAGTCCTGAGAATCAGCCCCAGCATTTT. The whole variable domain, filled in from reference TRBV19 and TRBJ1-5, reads DGGITQSPKYLFRKEGQNVTLSCEQNLNHDAMYWYRQDPGQGLRLIYYSQIVNDFQKGDIAEGYSVSREKKESFPLTVTSAQKNPTAFYLCASSPENQPQHFGDGTRLSIL.

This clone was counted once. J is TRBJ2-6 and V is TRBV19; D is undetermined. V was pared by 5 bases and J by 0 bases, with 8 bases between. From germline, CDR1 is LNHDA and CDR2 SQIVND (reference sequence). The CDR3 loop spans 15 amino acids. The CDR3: CASSVRISGANVLTF. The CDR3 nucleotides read TGTGCCAGTAGTGTTAGGATCTCTGGGGCCAACGTCCTGACTTTC.

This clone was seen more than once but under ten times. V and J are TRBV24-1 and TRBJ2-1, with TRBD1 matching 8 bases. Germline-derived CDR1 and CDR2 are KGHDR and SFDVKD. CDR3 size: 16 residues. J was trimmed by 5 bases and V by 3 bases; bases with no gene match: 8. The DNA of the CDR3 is TGTGCCACCAGTGATCCAGGGGGCGCGGTCCACAATGAGCAGTTCTTC. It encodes CATSDPGGAVHNEQFF.

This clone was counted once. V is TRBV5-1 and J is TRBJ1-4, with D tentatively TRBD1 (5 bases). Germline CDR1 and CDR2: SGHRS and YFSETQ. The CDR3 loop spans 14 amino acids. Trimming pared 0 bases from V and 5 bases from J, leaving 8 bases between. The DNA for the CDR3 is TGCGCCAGCAGCTTGGCCAGGGTGAATGAAAAACTGTTTTTT. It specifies CASSLARVNEKLFF.

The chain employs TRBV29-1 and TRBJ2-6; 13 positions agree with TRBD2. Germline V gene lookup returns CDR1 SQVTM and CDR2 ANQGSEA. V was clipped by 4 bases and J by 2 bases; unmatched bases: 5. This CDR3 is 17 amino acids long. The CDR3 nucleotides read TGCAGCGTTGTGTTACTAGCGGGAGGGCCTGGGGCCAACGTCCTGACTTTC. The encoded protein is CSVVLLAGGPGANVLTF.

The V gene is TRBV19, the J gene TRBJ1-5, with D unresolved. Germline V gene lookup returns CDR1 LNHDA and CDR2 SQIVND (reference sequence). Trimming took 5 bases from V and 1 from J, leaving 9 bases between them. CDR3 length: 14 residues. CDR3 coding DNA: TGTGCCAGTAGTCGCCGGGAGAGCAATCAGCCCCAGCATTTT. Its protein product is CASSRRESNQPQHF.

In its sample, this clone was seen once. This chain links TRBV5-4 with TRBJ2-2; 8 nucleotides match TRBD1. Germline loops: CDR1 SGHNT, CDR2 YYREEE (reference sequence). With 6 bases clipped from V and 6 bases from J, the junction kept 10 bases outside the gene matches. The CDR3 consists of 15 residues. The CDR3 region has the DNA TGTGCCAGCAAAAAAAGACAGGGGTGGGCCGGGGAGCTGTTTTTT. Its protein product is CASKKRQGWAGELFF.

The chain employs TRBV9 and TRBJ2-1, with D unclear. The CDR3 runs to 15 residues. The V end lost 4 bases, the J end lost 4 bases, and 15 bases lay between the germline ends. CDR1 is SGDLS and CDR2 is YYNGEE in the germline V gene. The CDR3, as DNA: TGTGCCAGCAGCCCCACTTCGCGGAATTACAATGAGCAGTTCTTC. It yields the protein CASSPTSRNYNEQFF.

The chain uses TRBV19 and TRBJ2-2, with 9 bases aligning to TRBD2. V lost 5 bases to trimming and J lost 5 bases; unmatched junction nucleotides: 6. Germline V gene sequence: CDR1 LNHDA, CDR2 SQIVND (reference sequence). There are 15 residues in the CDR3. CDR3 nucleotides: TGTGCCAGTAGTCGGCTAGCGGGGAGTACCGGGGAGCTGTTTTTT. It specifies CASSRLAGSTGELFF.

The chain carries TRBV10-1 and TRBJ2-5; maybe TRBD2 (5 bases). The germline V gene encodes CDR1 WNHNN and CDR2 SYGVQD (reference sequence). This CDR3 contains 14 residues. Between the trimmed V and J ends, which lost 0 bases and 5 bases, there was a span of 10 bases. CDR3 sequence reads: CASSESWEWETQYF. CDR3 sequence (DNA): TGCGCCAGCAGTGAGTCCTGGGAGTGGGAGACCCAGTACTTC.

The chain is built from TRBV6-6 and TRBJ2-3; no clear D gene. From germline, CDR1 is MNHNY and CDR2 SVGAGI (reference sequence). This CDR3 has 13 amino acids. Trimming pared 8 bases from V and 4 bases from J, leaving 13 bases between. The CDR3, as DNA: TGTGCCAGCGGGTTGGGGTCCGCAGATACGCAGTATTTT. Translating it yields CASGLGSADTQYF.

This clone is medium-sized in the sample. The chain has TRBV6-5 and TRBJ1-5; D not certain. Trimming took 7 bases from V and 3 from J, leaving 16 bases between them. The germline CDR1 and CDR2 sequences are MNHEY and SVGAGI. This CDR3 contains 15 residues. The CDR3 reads CASKRITSINQPQHF. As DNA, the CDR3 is TGTGCCAGCAAACGAATAACTTCAATCAATCAGCCCCAGCATTTT.

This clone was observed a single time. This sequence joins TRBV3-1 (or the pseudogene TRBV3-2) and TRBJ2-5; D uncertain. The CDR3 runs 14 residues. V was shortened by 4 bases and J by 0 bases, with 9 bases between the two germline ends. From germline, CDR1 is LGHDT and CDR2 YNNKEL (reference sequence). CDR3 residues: CASSPLGYQETQYF. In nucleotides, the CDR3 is TGTGCCAGCAGCCCCCTTGGGTACCAAGAGACCCAGTACTTC.

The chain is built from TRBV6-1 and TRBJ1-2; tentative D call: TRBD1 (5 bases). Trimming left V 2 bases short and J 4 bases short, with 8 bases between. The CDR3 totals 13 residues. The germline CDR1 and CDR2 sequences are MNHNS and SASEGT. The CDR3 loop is CASSEQGGYGYTF. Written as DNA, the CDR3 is TGTGCCAGCAGTGAACAGGGCGGCTATGGCTACACCTTC.

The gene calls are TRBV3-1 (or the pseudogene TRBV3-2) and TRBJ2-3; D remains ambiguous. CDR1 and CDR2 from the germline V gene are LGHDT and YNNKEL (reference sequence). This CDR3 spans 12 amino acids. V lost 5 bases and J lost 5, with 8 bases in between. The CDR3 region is CASSSSLDTQYF. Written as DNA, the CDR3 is TGTGCCAGCAGCTCCTCCCTAGATACGCAGTATTTT.

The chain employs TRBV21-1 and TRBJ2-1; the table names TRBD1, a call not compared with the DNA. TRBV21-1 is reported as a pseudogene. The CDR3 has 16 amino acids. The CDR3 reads CASSNVDRPIYNEQFF. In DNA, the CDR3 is TGTGCCAGCAGCAATGTGGACAGGCCGATCTACAATGAGCAGTTCTTC.

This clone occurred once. CDR3 nucleotides: TGTGCCAGCAGTAGCCCCGGGACTAGCGGGAGATCCGAGCAGTACTTC. Protein product: CASSSPGTSGRSEQYF. This chain connects TRBV2 to TRBJ2-7; 14 nucleotides line up with TRBD2. The germline V gene encodes CDR1 SNHLY and CDR2 FYNNEI. Unmatched junction bases numbered 9, after V lost 5 bases and J lost 6 bases. The CDR3 extends over 16 amino acids.

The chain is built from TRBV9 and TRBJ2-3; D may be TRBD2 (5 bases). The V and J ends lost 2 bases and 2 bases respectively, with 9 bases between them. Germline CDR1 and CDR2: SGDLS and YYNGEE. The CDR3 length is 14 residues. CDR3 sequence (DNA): TGTGCCAGCAGCGTGGGCGGGTCCACAGATACGCAGTATTTT. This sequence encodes CASSVGGSTDTQYF.

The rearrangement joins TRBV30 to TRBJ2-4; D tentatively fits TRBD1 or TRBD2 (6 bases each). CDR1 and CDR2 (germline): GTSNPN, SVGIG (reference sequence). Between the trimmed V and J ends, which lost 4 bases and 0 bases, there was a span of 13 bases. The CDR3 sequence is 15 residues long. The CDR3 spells CAWIGGGKAKNIQYF. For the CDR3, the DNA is TGTGCCTGGATCGGAGGGGGAAAAGCCAAAAACATTCAGTACTTC.

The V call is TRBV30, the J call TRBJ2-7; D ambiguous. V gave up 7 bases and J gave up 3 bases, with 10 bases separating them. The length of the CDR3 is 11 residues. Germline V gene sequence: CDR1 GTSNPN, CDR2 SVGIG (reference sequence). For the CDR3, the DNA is TGTGCCTTGAAGGGTCGCTACGAGCAGTACTTC. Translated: CALKGRYEQYF.

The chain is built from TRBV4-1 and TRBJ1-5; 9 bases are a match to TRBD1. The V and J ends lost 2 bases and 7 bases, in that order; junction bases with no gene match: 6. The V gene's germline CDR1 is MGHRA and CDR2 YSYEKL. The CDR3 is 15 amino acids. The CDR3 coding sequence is TGCGCCAGCAGCCAAATACAGGGGGCACGGCAGCCCCAGCATTTT. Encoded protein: CASSQIQGARQPQHF.

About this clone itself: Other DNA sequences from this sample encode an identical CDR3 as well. The CDR3 nucleotides read TGTGCCTGGAATCGAGCCGGGGGGGGGTATAATTCACCCCTCCACTTT. Protein sequence: CAWNRAGGGYNSPLHF. The chain combines TRBV30 with TRBJ1-6; D may be TRBD1 (5 bases). This CDR3 spans 16 amino acids. The V gene lost 4 bases and the J gene lost 4 bases, with 17 bases spanning the gap. Germline CDR1 is GTSNPN and CDR2 is SVGIG (reference sequence).

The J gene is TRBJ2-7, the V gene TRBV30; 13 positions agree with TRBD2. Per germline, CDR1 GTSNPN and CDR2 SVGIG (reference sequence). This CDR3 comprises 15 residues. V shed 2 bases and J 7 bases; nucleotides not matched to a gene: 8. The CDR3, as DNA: TGTGCCTGGAGTAGGGGACTAGCGGGATTGGGGGAGCAGTACTTC. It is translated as CAWSRGLAGLGEQYF.

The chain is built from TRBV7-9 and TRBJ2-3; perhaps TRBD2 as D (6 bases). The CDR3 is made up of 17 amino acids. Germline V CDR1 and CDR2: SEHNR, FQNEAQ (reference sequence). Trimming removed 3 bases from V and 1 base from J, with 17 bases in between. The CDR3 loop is CASSFPLLGEGTDTQYF. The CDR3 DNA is TGTGCCAGCAGCTTCCCCTTACTAGGGGAGGGCACAGATACGCAGTATTTT.

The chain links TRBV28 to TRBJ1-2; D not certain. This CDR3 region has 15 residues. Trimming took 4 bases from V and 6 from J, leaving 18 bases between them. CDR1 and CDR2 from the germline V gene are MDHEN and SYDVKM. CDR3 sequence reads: CASSSVIATMDGYTF. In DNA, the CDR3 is TGTGCCAGCAGTTCCGTTATAGCGACGATGGATGGCTACACCTTC.

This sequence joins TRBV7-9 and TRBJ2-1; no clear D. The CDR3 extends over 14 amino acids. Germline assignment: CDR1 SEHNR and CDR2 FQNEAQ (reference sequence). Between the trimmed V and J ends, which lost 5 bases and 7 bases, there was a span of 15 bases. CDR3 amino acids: CASSKASIWNEQFF. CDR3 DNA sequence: TGTGCCAGCAGCAAAGCTAGTATTTGGAATGAGCAGTTCTTC.

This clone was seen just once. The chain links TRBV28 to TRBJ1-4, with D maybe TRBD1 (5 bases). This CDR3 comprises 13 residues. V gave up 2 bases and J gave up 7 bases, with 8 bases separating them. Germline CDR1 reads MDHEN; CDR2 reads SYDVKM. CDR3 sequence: CASSLRTPEKLFF. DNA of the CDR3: TGTGCCAGCAGTTTACGGACACCTGAAAAACTGTTTTTT.